A single sample is the source of the 16 T cell receptor beta chains below, sequenced in a study of Ad26.COV2.S vaccination and SARS-CoV-2 variants. Clones were read by immunoSEQ multiplex PCR, and TCRdb kept only the in-frame ones, dropping some. The table lists hundreds of thousands of clones, around 89% of them singletons. Treatment here: roughly 18 received Ad26.COV2.S at low or high dose, single or two shots; roughly five received placebo; per-sample allocation not given. Collection of the samples took place on day 63 after the first injection of vaccine or placebo. The starting material was peripheral blood, obtained in a trial of Ad26.COV2.S vaccine versus placebo. Receptor source: a person aged 18-60 years who received the Ad26.COV2.S COVID-19 vaccine or a placebo.

The chain uses TRBV29-1 and TRBJ1-2; D gene unclear. Trimming removed 3 bases from V and 4 bases from J, with 24 bases in between. The germline V gene has CDR1 SQVTM and CDR2 ANQGSEA. This CDR3 region has 17 residues. The CDR3 sequence: CSVEASVPTDEIYGYTF. The CDR3 coding sequence is TGCAGCGTTGAGGCCTCAGTCCCGACGGATGAGATCTATGGCTACACCTTC.

The chain employs TRBV5-6 and TRBJ1-2, with D perhaps matching TRBD1 (5 bases). Germline loops: CDR1 SGHDT, CDR2 YYEEEE. The V end was cut by 0 bases, the J end by 6 bases, with 6 bases between. The CDR3 has 12 amino acids. The CDR3 DNA follows: TGTGCCAGCAGCTTGGTGGGACATGGCTACACCTTC. It specifies CASSLVGHGYTF.

There are a few counts of this clone. The V call is TRBV19, the J call TRBJ1-5; no clear D gene. Germline V gene lookup returns CDR1 LNHDA and CDR2 SQIVND (reference sequence). V was clipped by 6 bases and J by 4 bases, with 16 bases between them. The CDR3 contains 15 residues. Here the CDR3 reads CASRRVETANQPQHF. For the CDR3, the DNA is TGTGCCAGTAGGAGGGTCGAGACGGCGAATCAGCCCCAGCATTTT.

The chain recombines TRBV27 with TRBJ1-2; 7 bases are a match to TRBD1. The CDR3 is made up of 14 amino acids. Trimming removed 5 bases from V and 2 bases from J; junction bases left unmatched: 5. Germline-derived CDR1 and CDR2 are MNHEY and SMNVEV (reference sequence). Written as DNA, the CDR3 is TGTGCCAGCAGTCCTGGGACAGTAAACTATGGCTACACCTTC. Translated, it gives CASSPGTVNYGYTF.

The V gene is TRBV9, the J gene TRBJ1-4, with D hard to call. The V end was cut by 0 bases, the J end by 7 bases, with 13 bases between. This CDR3 region has 15 residues. Germline CDR1 reads SGDLS; CDR2 reads YYNGEE. CDR3 amino acids: CASSVGVIVSEKLFF. Written as DNA, the CDR3 is TGTGCCAGCAGCGTAGGGGTTATAGTATCTGAAAAACTGTTTTTT.

This clone is a singleton in its sample. V and J are TRBV19 and TRBJ1-1; a possible D gene is TRBD1 (6 bases). Between the trimmed V and J ends, which lost 3 bases and 5 bases, there was a span of 16 bases. The CDR3 length is 15 residues. Germline CDR1 is LNHDA and CDR2 is SQIVND (reference sequence). CDR3 protein: CASSMVIRGLTEAFF. As DNA, the CDR3 is TGTGCCAGTAGTATGGTTATCAGGGGTTTAACTGAAGCTTTCTTT.

This chain joins TRBV18 and TRBJ2-2, with no clear D. The CDR3 spans 16 residues. V was trimmed by 0 bases and J by 7 bases, leaving 15 bases between them. CDR1 KGHSH and CDR2 LQKENI come from the germline V gene. The CDR3 DNA sequence: TGTGCCAGCTCACCACCTCTCAAGGAAATCGGCGGGGAGCTGTTTTTT. Its protein is CASSPPLKEIGGELFF.

The chain links TRBV18 to TRBJ1-2; possible D gene TRBD1, 6 bases. Trimming cost V 2 bases and J 3 bases, with 16 bases left between them. The CDR3 covers 16 residues. Germline CDR1 reads KGHSH; CDR2 reads LQKENI. The CDR3, as DNA: TGTGCCAGCTCACCAACTCAACGGGGGCGAGACTATGGCTACACCTTC. Protein product: CASSPTQRGRDYGYTF. The complete variable domain, with remaining parts taken from reference TRBV18 and TRBJ1-2, reads NAGVMQNPRHLVRRRGQEARLRCSPMKGHSHVYWYRQLPEEGLKFMVYLQKENIIDESGMPKERFSAEFPKEGPSILRIQQVVRGDSAAYFCASSPTQRGRDYGYTFGSGTRLTVV.

This clone came up once. The CDR3 loop reads CASRHRGGETQYF. For the CDR3, the DNA is TGTGCCAGCAGACACAGGGGTGGAGAGACCCAGTACTTC. The chain carries TRBV3-1 (or the pseudogene TRBV3-2) and TRBJ2-5, with 7 bases that match TRBD1. The length of the CDR3 is 13 residues. Unmatched junction bases numbered 5, after V lost 6 bases and J lost 4 bases. The germline CDR1 and CDR2 sequences are LGHDT and YNNKEL (reference sequence).

The V and J genes are TRBV5-6 and TRBJ2-5; 11 bases map to TRBD1. This CDR3 contains 15 residues. Trimming at V came to 1 base and at J to 5 bases, leaving 4 bases not matched to a gene. Germline V gene sequence: CDR1 SGHDT, CDR2 YYEEEE. The CDR3 is CASSLRTGGWETQYF. The CDR3 region has the DNA TGTGCCAGCAGCTTGAGGACAGGGGGCTGGGAGACCCAGTACTTC.

The chain combines TRBV29-1 with TRBJ1-1, with 10 bases fitting TRBD1. The V and J ends lost 4 bases and 1 base, in that order; junction bases with no gene match: 3. Germline-derived CDR1 and CDR2 are SQVTM and ANQGSEA. CDR3 length equals 14 residues. DNA of the CDR3: TGCAGCGTTGGACAGGGGGCCTGGAACACTGAAGCTTTCTTT. This translates into CSVGQGAWNTEAFF.

The chain uses TRBV29-1 and TRBJ2-3, with D hard to call. The germline V gene encodes CDR1 SQVTM and CDR2 ANQGSEA. The ends were cut back, 4 bases at V and 4 bases at J, with 6 bases in the middle. The CDR3 sequence is 11 residues long. CDR3 nucleotides: TGCAGCGTTGGGGATCCAGATACGCAGTATTTT. It specifies CSVGDPDTQYF.

The chain employs TRBV3-1 (or the pseudogene TRBV3-2) and TRBJ1-1; the D gene is possibly TRBD1 (5 bases). The CDR3 totals 14 residues. CDR1 is LGHDT, CDR2 YNNKEL, per germline (reference sequence). Trimming removed 4 bases from V and 3 bases from J, with 12 bases in between. The CDR3 sequence is CASSRRGADTEAFF. CDR3 sequence (DNA): TGTGCCAGCAGCCGGAGGGGCGCGGACACTGAAGCTTTCTTT.

J is TRBJ2-3 and V is TRBV4-1, with TRBD1 as a possible D gene (6 bases). CDR1 and CDR2 (germline): MGHRA, YSYEKL. This CDR3 region has 18 residues. V lost 0 bases and J 0 bases, leaving 16 bases between the germline ends. CDR3: CASSQDPPGQSSTDTQYF. The CDR3 DNA is TGCGCCAGCAGCCAAGATCCGCCAGGACAGTCTAGCACAGATACGCAGTATTTT.

The chain has TRBV19 and TRBJ1-1, with 10 bases lining up with TRBD1. Trimming removed 4 bases from V and 6 bases from J; junction bases left unmatched: 5. CDR1 is LNHDA, CDR2 SQIVND, per germline (reference sequence). The CDR3 has 14 amino acids. CDR3 DNA: TGTGCCAGTAGTACCAGGGACAGGGGTTCTGAAGCTTTCTTT. This codes for CASSTRDRGSEAFF.

This clone has a single count. V and J are TRBV12-3 or TRBV12-4 and TRBJ1-1, with no clear D. The CDR3 consists of 13 residues. Trimming shortened V by 7 bases and J by 4 bases, and 13 bases separated the two germline ends. The CDR3 DNA follows: TGTGCCAGCACCCTCTTGAGGGCCACTGAAGCTTTCTTT. This codes for CASTLLRATEAFF.